This TCR beta chain was documented in a study of cytomegalovirus exposure and HLA in healthy donors. The PCR had 60 Vbeta and 13 Jbeta primers. The protocol was immunoSEQ multiplex PCR, while the TCRdb copy is restricted to in-frame clones and leaves out a portion. The specimen's table records fewer than 35,000 clones. Trimming took 5 bases from V and 3 from J; bases not matched to a gene: 11. Germline V gene sequence: CDR1 LNHDA, CDR2 SQIVND (reference sequence). The CDR3 has 16 amino acids. This TCR came from a female donor in good health and CMV-seronegative. The V call is TRBV19, the J call TRBJ2-3; TRBD1 matches 7 bases. Material: PBMCs. CDR3 nucleotide sequence: TGTGCCAGTAGTGCCGCGACAGGGAAGGGGACAGATACGCAGTATTTT. Residues: CASSAATGKGTDTQYF. The whole variable domain, filled in from reference TRBV19 and TRBJ2-3, reads DGGITQSPKYLFRKEGQNVTLSCEQNLNHDAMYWYRQDPGQGLRLIYYSQIVNDFQKGDIAEGYSVSREKKESFPLTVTSAQKNPTAFYLCASSAATGKGTDTQYFGPGTRLTVL.